This entry lists 2 T cell receptor beta chains sequenced from one sample in a study of T-cell reconstitution after alpha-beta-depleted transplantation in children. The authors prepared the TCRbeta library with unique molecular identifiers. Via MiXCR, TCRdb re-called the PCR reads, giving one row per CDR3 protein. Among around 440,000 distinct CDR3 sequences listed, around 15% were seen once. The input for sequencing was PBMCs, mostly from graft donor cells, taken 360 days after TCRalphabeta/CD19-depleted stem cell transplant. The receptors derive from a boy under two years old who had a stem cell transplant for Wiskott-Aldrich syndrome, so the T cells may come from the graft donor.

This clonotype has just a few counts. This chain links TRBV24-1 with TRBJ2-1; TRBD1 aligns across 7 bases. CDR1 is KGHDR and CDR2 is SFDVKD in the germline V gene. The CDR3 length is 18 residues. Trimming removed 3 bases from V and 4 bases from J; junction bases left unmatched: 14. This chain's CDR3 is CATSDKAWDSLSYNEQFF. CDR3 bases: TGTGCCACCAGTGATAAGGCCTGGGACAGCCTGTCTTACAATGAGCAGTTCTTC.

The V and J genes are TRBV2 and TRBJ2-7; 9 bases match TRBD2. The V gene's germline CDR1 is SNHLY and CDR2 FYNNEI. V lost 0 bases to trimming and J lost 2 bases; unmatched junction nucleotides: 5. The CDR3 extends over 16 amino acids. The CDR3 DNA is TGTGCCAGCAGTGAAGCGAGAGTAGCGGGGGCCTACGAGCAGTACTTC. This sequence encodes CASSEARVAGAYEQYF.